These 26 T cell receptor beta chains were sequenced from one sample in a study of cytomegalovirus exposure and HLA in healthy donors. This PCR relied on a set of 60 Vbeta primers and 13 Jbeta primers. This table comes from immunoSEQ multiplex PCR, and its TCRdb copy is limited to in-frame clones, with some not included. The data hold 100,000 to 150,000 clones, with roughly 84% observed a single time. What was sequenced was PBMCs. The receptors were gathered from a man aged 50-59 years in good health and CMV-seronegative.

The rearrangement uses TRBV2 and TRBJ2-7, with TRBD1 identical over 7 bases. The CDR3 extends over 13 amino acids. Germline V gene data show CDR1 as SNHLY and CDR2 as FYNNEI. V shed 5 bases and J 9 bases; nucleotides not matched to a gene: 10. CDR3 sequence (DNA): TGTGCCAGCAGTCTGACAGGGCGCGACGTGCAGTACTTC. Translation: CASSLTGRDVQYF. The full variable domain, completed using reference TRBV2 and TRBJ2-7, is EPEVTQTPSHQVTQMGQEVILRCVPISNHLYFYWYRQILGQKVEFLVSFYNNEISEKSEIFDDQFSVERPDGSNFTLKIRSTKLEDSAMYFCASSLTGRDVQYFGPGTRLTVT.

V and J are TRBV5-8 and TRBJ2-5; 10 nucleotides match TRBD1. This CDR3 has 15 residues. With 2 bases clipped from V and 5 bases from J, the junction kept 6 bases outside the gene matches. CDR1 and CDR2 (germline): SGHTS, YDEGEE. CDR3 loop: CASSFGTGEWETQYF. In DNA, the CDR3 is TGTGCCAGCAGCTTCGGGACAGGGGAATGGGAGACCCAGTACTTC.

In its sample, this clone was seen a few times. The chain uses TRBV15 and TRBJ2-2, with 9 bases that match TRBD1. J was trimmed by 5 bases and V by 6 bases; bases with no gene match: 7. Germline assignment: CDR1 LNHNV and CDR2 YYDKDF (reference sequence). The CDR3 has 15 residues. The CDR3 nucleotides read TGTGCCACCAGAGGGGACAGGGAGGAAACCGGGGAGCTGTTTTTT. It is translated as CATRGDREETGELFF.

The chain is built from TRBV9 and TRBJ2-1; 8 bases align to TRBD2. The CDR3 totals 16 residues. V shed 3 bases, J shed 4 bases, and the junction held 9 bases outside the gene matches. Germline-derived CDR1 and CDR2 are SGDLS and YYNGEE. The CDR3 sequence: CASSATGGAPYNEQFF. CDR3 bases: TGTGCCAGCAGCGCCACCGGGGGGGCCCCATACAATGAGCAGTTCTTC.

For this clone: Other DNA sequences within the sample encode an identical CDR3. The chain uses TRBV7-9 and TRBJ1-6; a possible D gene is TRBD1 (5 bases). V shed 4 bases and J shed 6 bases, with 10 bases lying between them. Per the germline V gene, CDR1 is SEHNR and CDR2 is FQNEAQ (reference sequence). The CDR3 contains 14 residues. In DNA form, the CDR3 reads TGTGCCAGCAGCTCGACGGGGGGTAATTCACCCCTCCACTTT. Its translation: CASSSTGGNSPLHF.

The rearrangement links TRBV5-1 to TRBJ2-5, with 7 positions matching TRBD1. The V gene's germline CDR1 is SGHRS and CDR2 YFSETQ. The V and J ends lost 4 bases and 4 bases, in that order; junction bases with no gene match: 7. The CDR3 extends over 14 amino acids. Here the CDR3 reads CASSGRGTGETQYF. CDR3 in DNA: TGCGCCAGCAGCGGCAGGGGGACGGGAGAGACCCAGTACTTC. Full variable domain (remainder filled in from reference TRBV5-1 and TRBJ2-5): KAGVTQTPRYLIKTRGQQVTLSCSPISGHRSVSWYQQTPGQGLQFLFEYFSETQRNKGNFPGRFSGRQFSNSRSEMNVSTLELGDSALYLCASSGRGTGETQYFGPGTRLLVL.

The chain has TRBV2 and TRBJ2-1, with 12 bases aligning to TRBD2. V shed 5 bases and J 6 bases; nucleotides not matched to a gene: 2. Looked up from germline, CDR1 is SNHLY and CDR2 is FYNNEI. This CDR3 has 14 residues. The chain's CDR3 is CASSTSGGPNEQFF. DNA of the CDR3: TGTGCCAGCAGTACTAGCGGGGGGCCCAATGAGCAGTTCTTC.

The chain has TRBV18 and TRBJ2-1; 7 bases align to TRBD2. The CDR3 has 15 residues. Germline assignment: CDR1 KGHSH and CDR2 LQKENI. The trim removed 2 bases at V and 5 bases at J, leaving 6 bases unmatched. The CDR3 sequence is CASSPGRGTNNEQFF. The DNA for the CDR3 is TGTGCCAGCTCACCAGGGCGGGGGACCAACAATGAGCAGTTCTTC.

The chain employs TRBV6-1 and TRBJ1-5, with D perhaps TRBD1 (5 bases). V was trimmed by 9 bases and J by 2 bases, leaving 17 bases between them. The CDR3 is 15 residues long. The germline V gene has CDR1 MNHNS and CDR2 SASEGT. The CDR3 DNA reads as TGTGCCAGTTTACCTTCAATGACAGGCAATCAGCCCCAGCATTTT. Protein sequence: CASLPSMTGNQPQHF.

The chain couples TRBV4-2 to TRBJ1-5, with 8 nucleotides matching TRBD1. This CDR3 contains 20 residues. Losses at the gene ends were 2 bases for V and 6 bases for J; bases not matched to a gene: 21. From germline, CDR1 is LGHNA and CDR2 YNFKEQ. This CDR3 reads CASSQQRGGQALRESQPQHF. The CDR3 DNA sequence: TGTGCCAGCAGCCAACAAAGGGGGGGACAGGCCTTGCGAGAAAGTCAGCCCCAGCATTTT.

This clone was found a few times. V is TRBV2 and J is TRBJ1-2, with D perhaps TRBD1 (6 bases). The CDR3 spans 15 residues. In germline, CDR1 is SNHLY, CDR2 FYNNEI. Trimming pared 10 bases from V and 8 bases from J, leaving 26 bases between. CDR3 sequence: CANTKTGYEARGYTF. The CDR3 nucleotides are TGTGCCAACACCAAAACAGGGTACGAAGCACGAGGCTACACCTTC.

For this clone: The same CDR3 also results from other DNA sequences found in this sample. CDR3 in amino acids: CASSLERGEAFF. The CDR3 DNA sequence: TGCGCCAGCAGCTTGGAGCGGGGTGAAGCTTTCTTT. The chain joins TRBV5-1 to TRBJ1-1; D gene unclear. CDR1 SGHRS and CDR2 YFSETQ come from the germline V gene. The CDR3 has 12 residues. The V gene lost 0 bases and the J gene lost 7 bases, with 7 bases spanning the gap.

This chain uses TRBV6-5 with TRBJ1-3; D gene ambiguous. The CDR3 spans 14 residues. The V end lost 6 bases, the J end lost 0 bases, and 9 bases lay between the germline ends. Germline loops: CDR1 MNHEY, CDR2 SVGAGI. CDR3 in DNA: TGTGCCAGCAGAATTTATCGCTCTGGAAACACCATATATTTT. It yields the protein CASRIYRSGNTIYF.

V is TRBV7-8 and J is TRBJ2-2, with 7 bases that match TRBD1. The trim removed 0 bases at V and 7 bases at J, leaving 11 bases unmatched. This CDR3 contains 17 residues. Germline V CDR1 and CDR2: SGHVS, FQNEAQ. The chain's CDR3 is CASSLAGQATLSGELFF. CDR3 sequence (DNA): TGTGCCAGCAGCTTAGCCGGACAGGCGACCCTTAGCGGGGAGCTGTTTTTT.

The V gene is TRBV1, the J gene TRBJ2-1; TRBD2, the D gene given by the table, was not confirmed from the DNA. TRBV1 represents a pseudogene. CDR3 length: 16 residues. DNA for the CDR3: TGCACCAGCAGCCAGGAAGGGACTAGCGGGGGTTCTGAGCAGTTCTTC. The encoded protein is CTSSQEGTSGGSEQFF.

The V call is TRBV5-4, the J call TRBJ2-7; a possible D gene is TRBD2 (6 bases). With 4 bases removed from V and 5 bases from J, the gap between germline ends came to 16 bases. In germline, CDR1 is SGHNT, CDR2 YYREEE (reference sequence). CDR3 length: 14 residues. The CDR3 loop is CASSPVGRDNEQYF. CDR3 nucleotide sequence: TGTGCCAGCAGCCCTGTCGGGAGAGACAACGAGCAGTACTTC.

The chain uses TRBV5-4 and TRBJ2-5; the D gene is possibly TRBD2 (5 bases). This CDR3 has 14 amino acids. Germline loops: CDR1 SGHNT, CDR2 YYREEE (reference sequence). Deletions cut 5 bases from V and 5 bases from J, with 16 bases between. In DNA form, the CDR3 reads TGTGCCAGCAGTTCTAGCAGTCGGGCGGAGACCCAGTACTTC. This gives the protein CASSSSSRAETQYF.

This clone was picked up a small number of times. V gene TRBV2 combines with J gene TRBJ2-4, with TRBD2 matching 11 bases. The CDR3 length is 14 residues. J was trimmed by 11 bases and V by 3 bases; bases with no gene match: 6. Germline V lookup: CDR1 SNHLY, CDR2 FYNNEI. The CDR3 bases are TGTGCCAGCAGTGATGTAGTAGCGGGGGGGCTTCAGTACTTC. Protein product: CASSDVVAGGLQYF.

This rearrangement joins TRBV9 to TRBJ1-1, with D unresolved. Germline values: CDR1 SGDLS, CDR2 YYNGEE. The CDR3 runs 13 residues. V was cut by 0 bases and J by 5 bases, with 8 bases left in between. CDR3 in DNA: TGTGCCAGCAGCGTAGAAGAGTGGACTGAAGCTTTCTTT. Protein sequence: CASSVEEWTEAFF.

The chain has TRBV5-1 and TRBJ2-3; 10 bases line up with TRBD1. Germline trimming cut 4 bases from V and 5 bases from J; bases unmatched to any gene: 10. Germline assignment: CDR1 SGHRS and CDR2 YFSETQ. This CDR3 is 16 amino acids long. The CDR3 loop reads CASSPEGTGDRDTQYF. CDR3 nucleotide sequence: TGCGCCAGCAGCCCCGAGGGGACAGGGGATCGAGATACGCAGTATTTT. The full variable domain, rest sourced from reference TRBV5-1 and TRBJ2-3, is KAGVTQTPRYLIKTRGQQVTLSCSPISGHRSVSWYQQTPGQGLQFLFEYFSETQRNKGNFPGRFSGRQFSNSRSEMNVSTLELGDSALYLCASSPEGTGDRDTQYFGPGTRLTVL.

The rearrangement links TRBV6-5 to TRBJ1-1; D call uncertain. The CDR3 sequence is 13 residues long. V lost 2 bases and J lost 0, with 4 bases in between. Germline V gene data show CDR1 as MNHEY and CDR2 as SVGAGI. The CDR3: CASSYIMNTEAFF. For the CDR3, the DNA is TGTGCCAGCAGTTACATAATGAACACTGAAGCTTTCTTT.

V gene TRBV6-6 combines with J gene TRBJ1-5, with D perhaps matching TRBD1 (5 bases). The CDR3 loop spans 15 amino acids. Germline CDR1 reads MNHNY; CDR2 reads SVGAGI (reference sequence). The V end was cut by 0 bases, the J end by 7 bases, with 13 bases between. The CDR3 nucleotides read TGTGCCAGCAGTTACTCGGTCAGGGAGGGGCAGCCCCAGCATTTT. The encoded protein is CASSYSVREGQPQHF.

The V gene is TRBV10-1, the J gene TRBJ2-3; perhaps TRBD2 as D (5 bases). CDR3 length: 16 amino acids. Trimming shortened V by 4 bases and J by 1 base, and 15 bases separated the two germline ends. CDR1 is WNHNN and CDR2 is SYGVQD in the germline V gene (reference sequence). The CDR3 DNA reads as TGCGCCAGCAGTGCAGGCGGACTCGGGGGCACAGATACGCAGTATTTT. Translation gives CASSAGGLGGTDTQYF.

This clone showed up just once. At one of its ends the junction is not consistent with the germline gene, which may arise from a read error. The rearrangement uses TRBV2 and TRBJ1-6, with D possibly matching TRBD1 (5 bases). CDR3 size: 14 residues. The germline V gene has CDR1 SNHLY and CDR2 FYNNEI. CDR3 coding DNA: TGTGCCAGTGATGTCGGGGGGTATAATTCACCCCTCTACTTT. Translated, it gives CASDVGGYNSPLYF.

This chain connects TRBV11-2 to TRBJ2-3; weak D call: TRBD1 (6 bases). CDR1 is SGHAT, CDR2 FQNNGV, per germline. The V gene lost 4 bases and the J gene lost 2 bases, with 19 bases spanning the gap. CDR3 length: 17 amino acids. As DNA, the CDR3 is TGTGCCAGCAGCTGGACAGCTATAAGGGCACCCACAGATACGCAGTATTTT. It specifies CASSWTAIRAPTDTQYF. The whole variable domain, filled in from reference TRBV11-2 and TRBJ2-3, reads EAGVAQSPRYKIIEKRQSVAFWCNPISGHATLYWYQQILGQGPKLLIQFQNNGVVDDSQLPKDRFSAERLKGVDSTLKIQPAKLEDSAVYLCASSWTAIRAPTDTQYFGPGTRLTVL.

There are a few counts of this clone. This chain connects TRBV19 to TRBJ1-5; 7 bases match TRBD1. This CDR3 contains 13 residues. CDR1 and CDR2 from the germline V gene are LNHDA and SQIVND (reference sequence). V lost 4 bases, J lost 6 bases, and 3 bases stayed unmatched. The CDR3 DNA reads TGTGCCAGTAGTACAGGGGGTAGTCAGCCCCAGCATTTT. As protein: CASSTGGSQPQHF.